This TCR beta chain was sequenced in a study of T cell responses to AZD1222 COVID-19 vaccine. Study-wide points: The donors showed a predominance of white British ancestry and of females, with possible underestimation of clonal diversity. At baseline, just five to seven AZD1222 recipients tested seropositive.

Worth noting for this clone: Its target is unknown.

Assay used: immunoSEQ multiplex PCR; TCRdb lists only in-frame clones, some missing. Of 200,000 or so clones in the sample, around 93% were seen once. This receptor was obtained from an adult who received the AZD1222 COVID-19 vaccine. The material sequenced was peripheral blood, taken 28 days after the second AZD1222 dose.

The CDR3 DNA follows: TGTGCCAGCAGCCAAGGACAGGGAATTCGGGACTATGGCTACACCTTC. As protein: CASSQGQGIRDYGYTF. The J gene is TRBJ1-2, the V gene TRBV4-2, with 7 bases that match TRBD1. Unmatched junction bases numbered 8, after V lost 1 base and J lost 3 bases. The CDR3 spans 16 residues. CDR1 and CDR2 from the germline V gene are LGHNA and YNFKEQ.